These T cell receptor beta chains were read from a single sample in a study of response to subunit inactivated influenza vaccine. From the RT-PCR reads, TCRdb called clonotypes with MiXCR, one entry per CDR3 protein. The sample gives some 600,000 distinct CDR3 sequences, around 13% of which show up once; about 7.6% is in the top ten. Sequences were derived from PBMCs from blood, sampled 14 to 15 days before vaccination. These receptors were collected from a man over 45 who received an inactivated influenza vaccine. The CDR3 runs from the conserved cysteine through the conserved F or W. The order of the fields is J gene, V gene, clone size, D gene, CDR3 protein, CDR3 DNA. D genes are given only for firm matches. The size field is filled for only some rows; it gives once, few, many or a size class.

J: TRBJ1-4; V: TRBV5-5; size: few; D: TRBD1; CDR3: CASSLVGQGEEKLFF; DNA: TGTGCCAGCAGCTTGGTGGGACAGGGGGAAGAAAAACTGTTTTTT
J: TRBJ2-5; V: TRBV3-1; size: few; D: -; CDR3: CASSQLRQEETQYF; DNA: TGTGCCAGCAGCCAACTCCGACAGGAGGAGACCCAGTACTTC
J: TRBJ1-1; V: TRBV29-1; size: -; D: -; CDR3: CSVEDRYTEAFF; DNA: TGCAGCGTTGAAGATCGGTACACTGAAGCTTTCTTT
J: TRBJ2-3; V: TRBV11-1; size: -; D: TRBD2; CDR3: CASSAGLAGVLGTDTQYF; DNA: TGTGCCAGCAGCGCCGGACTAGCGGGGGTGCTCGGCACAGATACGCAGTATTTT
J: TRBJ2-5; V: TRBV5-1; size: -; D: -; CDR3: CASSLGTDGETQYF; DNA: TGCGCCAGCAGCTTGGGGACCGACGGGGAGACCCAGTACTTC
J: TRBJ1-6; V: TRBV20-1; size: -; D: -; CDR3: CSAARSSNSPLHF; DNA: TGCAGTGCAGCCCGTTCCTCTAATTCACCCCTCCACTTT
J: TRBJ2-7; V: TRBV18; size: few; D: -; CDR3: CASSPPGQAFSYEQYF; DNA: TGTGCCAGCTCACCACCTGGCCAGGCCTTCTCCTACGAGCAGTACTTC
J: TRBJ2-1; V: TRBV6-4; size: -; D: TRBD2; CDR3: CASSEVSGRYNEQFF; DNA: TGTGCCAGCAGTGAAGTTAGCGGGAGGTACAATGAGCAGTTCTTC
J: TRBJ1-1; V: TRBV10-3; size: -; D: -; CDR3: CAISEVRDTEAFF; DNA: TGTGCCATCAGCGAGGTCAGGGACACTGAAGCTTTCTTT
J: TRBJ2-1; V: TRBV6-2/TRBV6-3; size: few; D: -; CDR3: CASTNEMGVGEQFF; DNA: TGTGCCAGCACCAATGAAATGGGGGTGGGTGAGCAGTTCTTC
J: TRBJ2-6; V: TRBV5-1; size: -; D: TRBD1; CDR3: CATRQGAAGANVLTF; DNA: TGCGCCACCCGACAGGGGGCGGCTGGGGCCAACGTCCTGACTTTC
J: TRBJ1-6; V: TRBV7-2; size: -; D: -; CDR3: CASSPSHGNSPLHF; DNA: TGTGCCAGCAGCCCCTCTCACGGGAATTCACCCCTCCACTTT
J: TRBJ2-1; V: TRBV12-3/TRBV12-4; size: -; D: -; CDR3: CASSFGGRAVNEQFF; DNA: TGTGCCAGCAGTTTTGGCGGGCGGGCGGTCAATGAGCAGTTCTTC
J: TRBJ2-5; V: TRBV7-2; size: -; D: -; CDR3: CASSLPTGTLQETQYF; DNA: TGTGCCAGCAGCTTACCTACCGGGACCCTCCAAGAGACCCAGTACTTC
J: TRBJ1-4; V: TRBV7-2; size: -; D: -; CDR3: CASSFRGGEKLFF; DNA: TGTGCCAGCAGCTTTCGGGGAGGGGAAAAACTGTTTTTT
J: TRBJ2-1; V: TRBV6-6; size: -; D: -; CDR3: CASSFRRVGELF; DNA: TGTGCCAGCAGTTTTCGGAGGGTAGGTGAACTCTTC
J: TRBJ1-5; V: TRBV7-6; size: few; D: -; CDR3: CASQGDKRGNQPQHF; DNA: TGTGCCAGCCAGGGTGACAAGAGAGGCAATCAGCCCCAGCATTTT
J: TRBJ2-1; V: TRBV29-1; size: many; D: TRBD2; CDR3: CSGESGRSNEQFF; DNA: TGCAGCGGGGAGAGCGGGAGATCCAATGAGCAGTTCTTC
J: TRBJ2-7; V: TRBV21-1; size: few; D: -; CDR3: CALQGKFPGEQYF; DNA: TGTGCCCTCCAGGGAAAGTTCCCTGGGGAGCAGTACTTC
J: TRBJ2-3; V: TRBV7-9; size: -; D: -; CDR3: CASSLVPSNTDTQYF; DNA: TGTGCCAGCAGCTTAGTACCGTCAAACACAGATACGCAGTATTTT
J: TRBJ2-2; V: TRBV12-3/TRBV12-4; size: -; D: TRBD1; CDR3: CASTRTGRGGELFF; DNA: TGTGCCAGCACTCGGACAGGGCGGGGCGGGGAGCTGTTTTTT
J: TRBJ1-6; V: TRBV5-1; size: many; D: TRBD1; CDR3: CASSMTGGASNSPLHF; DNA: TGCGCCAGCAGCATGACAGGGGGCGCCTCTAATTCACCCCTCCACTTT
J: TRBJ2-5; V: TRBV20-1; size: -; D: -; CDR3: CSALGPDRQETQYF; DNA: TGCAGTGCTTTGGGTCCGGATCGCCAAGAGACCCAGTACTTC
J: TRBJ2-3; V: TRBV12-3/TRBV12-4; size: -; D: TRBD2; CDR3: CASRPGTSGIYSTDTQYF; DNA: TGTGCCAGCAGACCCGGGACTAGCGGGATCTATAGCACAGATACGCAGTATTTT
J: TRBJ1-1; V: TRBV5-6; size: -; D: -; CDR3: CASSSDRGRNTEAFF; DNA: TGTGCCAGCAGCTCGGACAGAGGGCGGAACACTGAAGCTTTCTTT
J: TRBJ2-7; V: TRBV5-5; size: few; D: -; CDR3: CASSFSDGWSEQYF; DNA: TGTGCCAGCAGCTTCTCGGACGGTTGGAGCGAGCAGTACTTC
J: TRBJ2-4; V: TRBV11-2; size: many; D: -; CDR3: CASSLGRIAALAKNIQYF; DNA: TGTGCCAGCAGCTTAGGTCGTATTGCGGCGCTAGCCAAAAACATTCAGTACTTC
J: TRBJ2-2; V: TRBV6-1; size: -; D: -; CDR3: CASRSHRYTGELFF; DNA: TGTGCCAGCAGATCGCACCGGTACACCGGGGAGCTGTTTTTT
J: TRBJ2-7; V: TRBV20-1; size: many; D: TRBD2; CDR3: CSASLAGVSSYEQYF; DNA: TGCAGTGCTAGCCTAGCGGGGGTGAGCTCCTACGAGCAGTACTTC
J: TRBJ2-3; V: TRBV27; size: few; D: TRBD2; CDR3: CASSPRTSGRPDTQYF; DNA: TGTGCCAGCAGTCCCCGGACTAGCGGGAGGCCAGATACGCAGTATTTT
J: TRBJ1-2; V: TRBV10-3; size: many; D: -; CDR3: CAIRTDSAWGYTF; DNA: TGTGCCATCAGGACGGACTCAGCATGGGGCTACACCTTC
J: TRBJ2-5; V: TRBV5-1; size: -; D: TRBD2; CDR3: CASLGLAGGLKTQYF; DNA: TGCGCCAGCCTGGGACTAGCGGGAGGGCTAAAGACCCAGTACTTC
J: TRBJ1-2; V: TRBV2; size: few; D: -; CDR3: CASRETYGYTF; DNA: TGTGCCAGCCGAGAAACCTATGGCTACACCTTC
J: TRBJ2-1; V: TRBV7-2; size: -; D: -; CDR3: CASSPGTPPGTKFF; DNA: TGTGCCAGCAGCCCCGGGACCCCCCCGGGGACGAAGTTCTTC
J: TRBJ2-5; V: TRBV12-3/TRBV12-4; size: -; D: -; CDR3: CASSDQGREETQYF; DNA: TGTGCCAGCAGTGATCAGGGGCGGGAAGAGACCCAGTACTTC